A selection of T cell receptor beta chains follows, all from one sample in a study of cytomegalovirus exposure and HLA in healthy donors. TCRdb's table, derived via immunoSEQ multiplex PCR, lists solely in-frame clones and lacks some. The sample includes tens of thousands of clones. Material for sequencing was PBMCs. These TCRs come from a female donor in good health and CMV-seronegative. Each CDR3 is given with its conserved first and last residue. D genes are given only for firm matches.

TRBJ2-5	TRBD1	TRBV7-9	TGTGCCAGCAGTAGGTTCCCTCGGGACAGTTGGAAAGAGACCCAGTACTTC	CASSRFPRDSWKETQYF
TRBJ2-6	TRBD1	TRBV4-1	TGCGCCAGCAGCCGAGGGCGACAGGGGGCCGACTCTGGGGCCAACGTCCTGACTTTC	CASSRGRQGADSGANVLTF
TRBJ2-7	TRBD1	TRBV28	TGTGCCAGCAGCCCTTTCTTGGACAGGGACGAGCAGTACTTC	CASSPFLDRDEQYF
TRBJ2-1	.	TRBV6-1	TGTGCCAGCAGTGAGGGCCCGGGATACTCCTACAATGAGCAGTTCTTC	CASSEGPGYSYNEQFF
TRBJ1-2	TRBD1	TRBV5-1	TGCGCCAGCAGCTTGGACAGGGGGCTCGATGGCTACACCTTC	CASSLDRGLDGYTF
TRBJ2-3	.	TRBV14	TGTGCCAGCAGCCAAGACGGGATCACAGATACGCAGTATTTT	CASSQDGITDTQYF
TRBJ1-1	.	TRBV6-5	TGTGCCAGCAGTTACCAGGGGTTGAACACTGAAGCTTTCTTT	CASSYQGLNTEAFF
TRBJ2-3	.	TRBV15	TGTGCCACCAGCGCCCGCGGGACTAGCACAGATACGCAGTATTTT	CATSARGTSTDTQYF
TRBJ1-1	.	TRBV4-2	TGTGCCAGCAGCCAAGATTGGGGGGACACTGAAGCTTTCTTT	CASSQDWGDTEAFF
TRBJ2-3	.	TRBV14	TGTGCCAGCAGCCAAGATATCCGGACGGACAATTTGGATACGCAGTATTTT	CASSQDIRTDNLDTQYF
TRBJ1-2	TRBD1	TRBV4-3	TGCGCCAGCAGCCCGCGGACAGGGAGCAACTATGGCTACACCTTC	CASSPRTGSNYGYTF
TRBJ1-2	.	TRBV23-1	TGCGCCAGAGCTACCCTTCATAGCAGAAACTATGGCTACACCTTC	CARATLHSRNYGYTF
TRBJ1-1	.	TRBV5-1	TGCGCCAGCAGCTTGGGCGGCCGGAACACTGAAGCTTTCTTT	CASSLGGRNTEAFF
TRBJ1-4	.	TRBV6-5	TGTGCCAGCAGTTACTCGAGTGTGTATGAAAAACTGTTTTTT	CASSYSSVYEKLFF
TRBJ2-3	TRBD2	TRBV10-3	TGTGCCATCAGTGAGTTGTTAGCGGGGGGCACAGATACGCAGTATTTT	CAISELLAGGTDTQYF
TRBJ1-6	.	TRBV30	TGTGCCTGGAGTGTCGGGGTGGGCTCTTCACCCCTCCACTTT	CAWSVGVGSSPLHF
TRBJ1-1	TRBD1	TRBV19	TGTGCCAGTAGTATCGACAGGGACACTGAAGCTTTCTTT	CASSIDRDTEAFF
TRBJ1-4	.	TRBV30	TGTGCCTGGAGGGCACTAGGGACTAATGAAAAACTGTTTTTT	CAWRALGTNEKLFF
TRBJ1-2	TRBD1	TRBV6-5	TGTGCCAGCAGCCCGGACAGGTCAGGCTACACCTTC	CASSPDRSGYTF
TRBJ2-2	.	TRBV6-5	TGTGCCAGCAGGGCCCTAGTCGGCCCGACCGGGGAGCTGTTTTTT	CASRALVGPTGELFF
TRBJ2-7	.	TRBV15	TGTGCCACCAGCAGGGGGCCCTACGAGCAGTACTTC	CATSRGPYEQYF
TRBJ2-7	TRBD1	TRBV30	TGTGCCTGGAGCCCCTGGGACAGGGGCTACGAGCAGTACTTC	CAWSPWDRGYEQYF
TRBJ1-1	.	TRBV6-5	TGTGCCAGCAGCCGTAGAGGTTCTTCGAACACTGAAGCTTTCTTT	CASSRRGSSNTEAFF
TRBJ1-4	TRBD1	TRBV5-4	TGTGCCAGCAGCTCGACAGGGGGCGCGGTGGATGAAAAACTGTTTTTT	CASSSTGGAVDEKLFF
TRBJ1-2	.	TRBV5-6	TGTGCCAGCAGCTTAACAGGGCATTGGGACTATGGCTACACCTTC	CASSLTGHWDYGYTF
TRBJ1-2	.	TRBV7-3	TGTGCCAGCAGCTTATCGCCTGGAAGGGGTACTCCGAACTATGGCTACACCTTC	CASSLSPGRGTPNYGYTF
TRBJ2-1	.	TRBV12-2	TGTGCAAGTCCCCGGACTAGCGGGGGGGCCAATGAGCAGTTCTTC	CASPRTSGGANEQFF
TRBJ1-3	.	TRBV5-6	TGTGCCAGCAGCTTATCGGGGTTACTCTCTGGAAACACCATATATTTT	CASSLSGLLSGNTIYF
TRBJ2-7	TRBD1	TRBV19	TGTGCCAGTAACCCCGGGACAGGGCTTTACGAGCAGTACTTC	CASNPGTGLYEQYF
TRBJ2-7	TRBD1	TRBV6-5	TGTGCCAGCAGTAGGTCGGGACAGAATGCCTACGAGCAGTACTTC	CASSRSGQNAYEQYF
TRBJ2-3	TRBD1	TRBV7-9	TGTGCCAGCAGCTTGACAGGGCCCGATACGCAGTATTTT	CASSLTGPDTQYF
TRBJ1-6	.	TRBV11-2	TGTGCCAGCAGCTTGGGCGGGGGAGGTTCACCCCTCCACTTT	CASSLGGGGSPLHF
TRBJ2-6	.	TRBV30	TGTGCCTGGACTCGGAGCTCTGGGGCCAACGTCCTGACTTTC	CAWTRSSGANVLTF
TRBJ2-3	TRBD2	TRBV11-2	TGTGCCAGCAGCTCCCCCCGGGAGGGGACGAGCACAGATACGCAGTATTTT	CASSSPREGTSTDTQYF
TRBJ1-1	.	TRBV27	TGTGCCAGCAGTTTCGAAGTACAGGGGAACACTGAAGCTTTCTTT	CASSFEVQGNTEAFF
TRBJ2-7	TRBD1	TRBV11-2	TGTGCCAGCAGCCCCCGCCCGACAGGGTTATCCTACGAGCAGTACTTC	CASSPRPTGLSYEQYF
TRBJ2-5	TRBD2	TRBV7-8	TGTGCTTCGAGTGAGGGCGGGGGTAAAGAGACCCAGTACTTC	CASSEGGGKETQYF
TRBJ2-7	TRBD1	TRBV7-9	TGTGCCAGCAGCCGAAGACAGGGGTCCTCCTACGAGCAGTACTTC	CASSRRQGSSYEQYF
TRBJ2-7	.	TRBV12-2	TGTGCAAGTCTCCTCTACGAGCAGTACTTC	CASLLYEQYF
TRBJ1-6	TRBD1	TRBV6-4	TGCGCCAGCAGTGACTCGGGGACAGGGGCTTCACCCCTCCACTTT	CASSDSGTGASPLHF
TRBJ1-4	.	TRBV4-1	TGCGCCAGCAGCCTATCTACAGGGATTGGAGCAGGTGAAAAACTGTTTTTT	CASSLSTGIGAGEKLFF
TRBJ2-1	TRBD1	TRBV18	TGTGCCAGCTCACCTTACAGGGGATCCTACAATGAGCAGTTCTTC	CASSPYRGSYNEQFF
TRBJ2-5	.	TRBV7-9	TGTGCCAGCAGCCCCCAGGGTCCCCTGAGAGAGACCCAGTACTTC	CASSPQGPLRETQYF
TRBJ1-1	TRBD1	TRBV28	TGTGCCAGCAGGGACAGGGGTGAAGCTTTCTTT	CASRDRGEAFF
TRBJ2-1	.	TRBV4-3	TGCGCCAGCAGCCAAACTCCCGGAGGTTACAATGAGCAGTTCTTC	CASSQTPGGYNEQFF
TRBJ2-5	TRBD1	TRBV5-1	TGCGCCAGCAGCTACCGGACAGGGGGAGAGGAGACCCAGTACTTC	CASSYRTGGEETQYF
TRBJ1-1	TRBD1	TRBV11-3	TGTGCCAGCAGCTCGACAGGGGAAGCTTTCTTT	CASSSTGEAFF
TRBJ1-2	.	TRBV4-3	TGCGCCAGCAGCCAAGATATGGGGACACCCTATGGCTACACCTTC	CASSQDMGTPYGYTF
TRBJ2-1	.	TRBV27	TGTGCCAGCAGTGGCACCTACACATCCCAGGGCAATGAGCAGTTCTTC	CASSGTYTSQGNEQFF